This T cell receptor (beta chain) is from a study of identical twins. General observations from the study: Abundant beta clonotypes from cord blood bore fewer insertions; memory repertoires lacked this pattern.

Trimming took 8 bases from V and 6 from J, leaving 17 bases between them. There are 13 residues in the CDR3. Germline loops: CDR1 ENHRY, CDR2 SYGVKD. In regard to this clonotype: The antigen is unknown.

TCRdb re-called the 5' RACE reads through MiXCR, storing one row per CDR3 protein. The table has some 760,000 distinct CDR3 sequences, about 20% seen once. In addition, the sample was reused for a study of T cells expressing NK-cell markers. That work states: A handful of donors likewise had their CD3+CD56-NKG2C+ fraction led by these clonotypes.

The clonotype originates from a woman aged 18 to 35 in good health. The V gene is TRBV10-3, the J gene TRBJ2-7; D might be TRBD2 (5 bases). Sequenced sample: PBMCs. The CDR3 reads CAIGAGSRSEQYF. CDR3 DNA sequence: TGTGCCATCGGCGCGGGTTCCCGTTCCGAGCAGTACTTC.